This TCR beta chain is from a study of blood T cells in healthy people across ages. Study conclusions and caveats: Strong correlation existed between TCR beta diversity and naive T cell percentage.

V trimming: 1 base; J trimming: 8 bases; junction bases outside the gene matches: 2. CDR3 length: 14 residues. The germline V gene has CDR1 LGHNA and CDR2 YSLEER. Peripheral blood, roughly 9.3 milliliters per donor, was collected. Details on this clonotype: The target antigen is unknown.

Combining a sample-barcoded 5' primer with a J-beta primer mix, a second PCR ran for 7 to 11 cycles. TCRdb ran MiXCR on the 5' RACE reads and lists one entry per CDR3 protein. In the table there are some 1.5 million distinct CDR3 sequences, 28% of which are singletons. The sequenced sample consisted of blood. This chain connects TRBV4-3 to TRBJ2-1; the match to TRBD1 covers 10 bases. This clonotype was sampled from a woman under 40 in good health. The chain's CDR3 is CASSQAGTGDEQFF. The CDR3 DNA reads as TGCGCCAGCAGCCAAGCGGGGACAGGGGATGAGCAGTTCTTC.